A few counts support the clone carrying this T cell receptor beta chain. No antigen is known for it. Employing constant-segment primers, 5'RACE generated TCR alpha and TCR beta cDNA libraries bearing sample barcodes and UMIs. TCRdb ran MiXCR on the 5' RACE reads and lists one entry per CDR3 protein. This repertoire shows 350,000 to 500,000 distinct CDR3 sequences, 20% to 30% found once; its top ten account for roughly 13%. This record belongs to a study of T-cell memory formation after mild COVID-19. The CDR3 extends over 17 amino acids. Trimming took off 3 bases at V and 1 base at J, with 19 bases between the two ends. The germline V gene encodes CDR1 SGHAT and CDR2 FQNNGV. Points from the study as a whole: Contracting clones, day 15 to 85, had balanced CD4/CD8, and later expanders favored CD4+. Memory cells collected pre-infection included some clones that later responded, suggesting cross-reactive memory joined. CD4+ contracting clones were mainly CM and EM; CD8+ ones, EMRA.

The clonotype comes from an adult woman who had mild COVID-19 (a few samples of this study predate the infection). Cell type and time point are not known. The chain has TRBV11-2 and TRBJ2-7; the D gene could be TRBD1 or TRBD2 (5 bases each). The sample comprised PBMCs or a T cell subset sorted from them (not recorded which). In DNA form, the CDR3 reads TGTGCCAGCAGCTTGGGGTTCTCCGGGACCCGTTCCTACGAGCAGTACTTC. It codes for CASSLGFSGTRSYEQYF.